A selection of T cell receptor beta chains follows, all from one sample in a study of cytomegalovirus exposure and HLA in healthy donors. Produced via immunoSEQ multiplex PCR; TCRdb's table is partial and in-frame only. In all, the sample yields over 100,000 clones. What was sequenced was PBMCs. Receptors originate from a man younger than 35 in good health and CMV-seronegative. Both conserved end residues are part of each CDR3. The order of the fields is D gene, J gene, V gene, CDR3 DNA, CDR3 protein. A D gene is named only where the DNA matches it firmly.

d_gene: TRBD1; j_gene: TRBJ2-2; v_gene: TRBV7-3; CDR3nt: TGTGCCAGCAGCTTGGGGACAGGGGTCACCGGGGAGCTGTTTTTT; CDR3aa: CASSLGTGVTGELFF
d_gene: TRBD2; j_gene: TRBJ2-2; v_gene: TRBV7-2; CDR3nt: TGTGCCAGCAGCGCGGGACTAGCGGGCTTGGGCGGGGAGCTGTTTTTT; CDR3aa: CASSAGLAGLGGELFF
d_gene: -; j_gene: TRBJ1-3; v_gene: TRBV30; CDR3nt: TGTGCCTGGCGGGGGGGGGCGGGAAACACCATATATTTT; CDR3aa: CAWRGGAGNTIYF
d_gene: TRBD1; j_gene: TRBJ1-2; v_gene: TRBV5-6; CDR3nt: TGTGCCAGCAGCTGGGGGCCCCCCGGGTTTGAGGGGGCGCGTGGCTACACCTTC; CDR3aa: CASSWGPPGFEGARGYTF
d_gene: -; j_gene: TRBJ2-7; v_gene: TRBV19; CDR3nt: TGTGCCAGTAGTATAAGAGACGAGCAGTACTTC; CDR3aa: CASSIRDEQYF
d_gene: -; j_gene: TRBJ2-7; v_gene: TRBV18; CDR3nt: TGTGCCAGCTCACCGGCGGATTTCTACGAGCAGTACTTC; CDR3aa: CASSPADFYEQYF
d_gene: -; j_gene: TRBJ1-6; v_gene: TRBV6-1; CDR3nt: TGTGCCAGCAGTGATGGGGAGGTCGCACCCCTCCACTTT; CDR3aa: CASSDGEVAPLHF
d_gene: -; j_gene: TRBJ1-6; v_gene: TRBV28; CDR3nt: TGTGCCAGCAGTTTAGCGCAGGAGGGCTCACCCCTCCACTTT; CDR3aa: CASSLAQEGSPLHF
d_gene: TRBD1; j_gene: TRBJ1-2; v_gene: TRBV19; CDR3nt: TGTGCCAGTAGCCCGGATGGACAGGGCCTCTATGGCTACACCTTC; CDR3aa: CASSPDGQGLYGYTF
d_gene: TRBD2; j_gene: TRBJ2-7; v_gene: TRBV11-3; CDR3nt: TGTGCCAGCAGACCCAGCGGGAGCGAGGAGCAGTACTTC; CDR3aa: CASRPSGSEEQYF
d_gene: TRBD1; j_gene: TRBJ2-5; v_gene: TRBV7-6; CDR3nt: TGTGCCAGCAGCATTCGACAGGGGGTTATAGAGACCCAGTACTTC; CDR3aa: CASSIRQGVIETQYF
d_gene: -; j_gene: TRBJ1-2; v_gene: TRBV6-5; CDR3nt: TGTGCCAGCAGTTACTCCGACAGAAACTATGGCTACACCTTC; CDR3aa: CASSYSDRNYGYTF
d_gene: TRBD2; j_gene: TRBJ2-7; v_gene: TRBV5-1; CDR3nt: TGCGCCAGCAGCTGGACTAGATCCGACGAGCAGTACTTC; CDR3aa: CASSWTRSDEQYF
d_gene: -; j_gene: TRBJ1-4; v_gene: TRBV7-2; CDR3nt: TGTGCCAGCAGCTTAGGAGGTCGGGGGGGTGGGGAAAAACTGTTTTTT; CDR3aa: CASSLGGRGGGEKLFF
d_gene: TRBD1; j_gene: TRBJ1-5; v_gene: TRBV19; CDR3nt: TGTGCCAGTAGTATTGGGGCAGGGGGACCCAATCAGCCCCAGCATTTT; CDR3aa: CASSIGAGGPNQPQHF
d_gene: TRBD1; j_gene: TRBJ2-7; v_gene: TRBV7-2; CDR3nt: TGTGCCAGCAGCTTAAACGGGCCGGACAGGGCCCCCTACGAGCAGTACTTC; CDR3aa: CASSLNGPDRAPYEQYF
d_gene: TRBD2; j_gene: TRBJ2-1; v_gene: TRBV10-3; CDR3nt: TGTGCCATCACCACTAAGCGGGAGGGCCGGGACAATGAGCAGTTCTTC; CDR3aa: CAITTKREGRDNEQFF
d_gene: -; j_gene: TRBJ2-7; v_gene: TRBV14; CDR3nt: TGTGCCAGCAGCCAAGATTCGGGGAAGCGCTACGAGCAGTACTTC; CDR3aa: CASSQDSGKRYEQYF
d_gene: -; j_gene: TRBJ2-5; v_gene: TRBV4-1; CDR3nt: TGCGCCGGCAGCCAAGACCCGGGGAGAGGGACCCAGTACTTC; CDR3aa: CAGSQDPGRGTQYF
d_gene: -; j_gene: TRBJ2-1; v_gene: TRBV14; CDR3nt: TGTGCCAGCAGCCAAGCAGAACCGTGGAATGAGCAGTTCTTC; CDR3aa: CASSQAEPWNEQFF
d_gene: -; j_gene: TRBJ2-7; v_gene: TRBV10-3; CDR3nt: TGTGCCATCACTATAGGTGAGGGTACCTCCTACGAGCAGTACTTC; CDR3aa: CAITIGEGTSYEQYF
d_gene: -; j_gene: TRBJ1-5; v_gene: TRBV28; CDR3nt: TGTGCCAGCAGAACACAAAGGGGGACGGGTCAGCCCCAGCATTTT; CDR3aa: CASRTQRGTGQPQHF
d_gene: -; j_gene: TRBJ1-1; v_gene: TRBV6-5; CDR3nt: TGTGCCATACAGCCGGGGGACACTGAAGCTTTCTTT; CDR3aa: CAIQPGDTEAFF
d_gene: -; j_gene: TRBJ1-3; v_gene: TRBV30; CDR3nt: TGTGCCTGGAGTGTAATTAACTCTGGAAACACCATATATTTT; CDR3aa: CAWSVINSGNTIYF
d_gene: -; j_gene: TRBJ1-6; v_gene: TRBV18; CDR3nt: TGTGCCAGCTCTACCACTTCCGATAATTCACCCCTCCACTTT; CDR3aa: CASSTTSDNSPLHF
d_gene: TRBD2; j_gene: TRBJ2-1; v_gene: TRBV9; CDR3nt: TGTGCCAGCAGCGTATATAGCGGGAGAAATGAGCAGTTCTTC; CDR3aa: CASSVYSGRNEQFF
d_gene: -; j_gene: TRBJ1-5; v_gene: TRBV7-2; CDR3nt: TGTGCCAGCAGCTTAGTTTCAACTCCGGGGGGCAATCAGCCCCAGCATTTT; CDR3aa: CASSLVSTPGGNQPQHF
d_gene: TRBD1; j_gene: TRBJ1-6; v_gene: TRBV6-5; CDR3nt: TGTGCCAGCAGTTACGGTGGACAGGGGGAGTCACCCCTCCACTTT; CDR3aa: CASSYGGQGESPLHF
d_gene: -; j_gene: TRBJ1-1; v_gene: TRBV5-1; CDR3nt: TGCGCCAGCAGCGCCAGGGAGGGGGGGAACACTGAAGCTTTCTTT; CDR3aa: CASSAREGGNTEAFF
d_gene: TRBD1; j_gene: TRBJ1-1; v_gene: TRBV27; CDR3nt: TGTGCCAGCATCGGACAGGGGCGAACTGAAGCTTTCTTT; CDR3aa: CASIGQGRTEAFF
d_gene: TRBD2; j_gene: TRBJ2-1; v_gene: TRBV5-4; CDR3nt: TGTGCCAGCAGTCGGGCTGCGGGAGCATCCTACAATGAGCAGTTCTTC; CDR3aa: CASSRAAGASYNEQFF
d_gene: -; j_gene: TRBJ2-6; v_gene: TRBV18; CDR3nt: TGTGCCAGCTCGCCCATAACAGCATCTGGGGCCAACGTCCTGACTTTC; CDR3aa: CASSPITASGANVLTF
d_gene: -; j_gene: TRBJ2-7; v_gene: TRBV30; CDR3nt: TGTGCCTGGGGAATCCGGGAGCCTATGCGTGCGGGGCAGTACTTC; CDR3aa: CAWGIREPMRAGQYF
d_gene: TRBD1; j_gene: TRBJ2-2; v_gene: TRBV4-1; CDR3nt: TGCGCCAGCAGCCAGCCCGGGACAGGGAACACCGGGGAGCTGTTTTTT; CDR3aa: CASSQPGTGNTGELFF
d_gene: -; j_gene: TRBJ2-3; v_gene: TRBV28; CDR3nt: TGTGCCAGCAGTTTATCCAGGGTCGGGGGTGATACGCAGTATTTT; CDR3aa: CASSLSRVGGDTQYF
d_gene: TRBD1; j_gene: TRBJ1-5; v_gene: TRBV6-1; CDR3nt: TGTGCCAGCAGTGAGACAGGGGCCGGTAATCAGCCCCAGCATTTT; CDR3aa: CASSETGAGNQPQHF
d_gene: -; j_gene: TRBJ1-2; v_gene: TRBV6-5; CDR3nt: TGTGCCAGCAGTTATCAGGGTCCGCGGGGCTACACCTTC; CDR3aa: CASSYQGPRGYTF
d_gene: TRBD2; j_gene: TRBJ2-2; v_gene: TRBV4-3; CDR3nt: TGCGCCAGCAGCCAAGTTGGACTAGCGGGAGTTATCGGGGAGCTGTTTTTT; CDR3aa: CASSQVGLAGVIGELFF
d_gene: TRBD1; j_gene: TRBJ1-2; v_gene: TRBV30; CDR3nt: TGTGCCTGCTGGGACAGGGGGAACTATGGCTACACCTTC; CDR3aa: CACWDRGNYGYTF
d_gene: -; j_gene: TRBJ2-2; v_gene: TRBV4-3; CDR3nt: TGCGCCAGCAGCCAAGATAGAGTAGCGCGATACACCGGGGAGCTGTTTTTT; CDR3aa: CASSQDRVARYTGELFF
d_gene: -; j_gene: TRBJ1-2; v_gene: TRBV6-1; CDR3nt: TGTGCCAGCAGTGTAACAGTTAGGGGCTACACCTTC; CDR3aa: CASSVTVRGYTF
d_gene: TRBD1; j_gene: TRBJ1-4; v_gene: TRBV7-9; CDR3nt: TGTGCCAGCAGCTTCTCCGGGGACAGGCTCCAAAAACTGTTTTTT; CDR3aa: CASSFSGDRLQKLFF
d_gene: TRBD2; j_gene: TRBJ2-2; v_gene: TRBV7-2; CDR3nt: TGTGCCAGCAGCTGGGGGGGGACCGTTGCCGGGGAGCTGTTTTTT; CDR3aa: CASSWGGTVAGELFF
d_gene: TRBD1; j_gene: TRBJ2-5; v_gene: TRBV15; CDR3nt: TGTGCCACCACCTTGGGACAGGGGGCCGTGGAGACCCAGTACTTC; CDR3aa: CATTLGQGAVETQYF
d_gene: TRBD1; j_gene: TRBJ1-1; v_gene: TRBV30; CDR3nt: TGTGCCTGGAGTGAACCGACAGGGTCGATAGAAGCTTTCTTT; CDR3aa: CAWSEPTGSIEAFF
d_gene: -; j_gene: TRBJ1-2; v_gene: TRBV7-3; CDR3nt: TGTGCCAGCAGCCGAGATGGACGGGGGATGGGGGGCTACACCTTC; CDR3aa: CASSRDGRGMGGYTF